This T cell receptor (beta chain) was found in a study of shared clonotypes between healthy human individuals. From germline, CDR1 is MNHEY and CDR2 SVGAGI. The CDR3 is 14 residues long. V lost 7 bases and J lost 1, with 14 bases in between. Sequencing used immunoSEQ multiplex PCR; TCRdb keeps in-frame clones, though not all of them. The sample includes millions of clones, about 95% of them seen just once. The naive CD8 subset, CD45RO-negative cells positively selected for CCR7, excluded terminally differentiated effector memory CD45RA+ cells. Source material: naive CD8+ T cells sorted from blood. V is TRBV6-5 and J is TRBJ2-7; perhaps TRBD2 as D (7 bases). The receptor was isolated from a man aged 18 to 35 in good health. Here the CDR3 DNA reads TGTGCCAGCAACAGGACTAGGGGGTCCTACGAGCAGTACTTC. It codes for CASNRTRGSYEQYF.